This passage covers 21 T cell receptor beta chains from one sample sequenced in a study of T cells in Graves' hyperthyroidism and ophthalmopathy. Researchers took RNA transcripts and amplified the TCR beta CDR3 regions from them. The study used the HTBI primer set for a first-round RT-PCR of the TCR CDR3. TCRdb called the multiplex PCR reads again in MiXCR, with one record for every CDR3 protein. Of 300,000 or so distinct CDR3 sequences in the sample, around a sixth were seen once. The sequenced sample consisted of blood. Source of these receptors: a woman between 45 and 60 years old with Graves' hyperthyroidism.

This clonotype was seen a few times. V and J are TRBV6-1 and TRBJ1-6; a possible D gene is TRBD1 (5 bases). Between the trimmed V and J ends, which lost 5 bases and 3 bases, there was a span of 14 bases. The CDR3 consists of 16 residues. Germline-derived CDR1 and CDR2 are MNHNS and SASEGT. CDR3 DNA sequence: TGTGCCAGCAGTTTCCGCAGGGAATTCTATAATTCACCCCTCCACTTT. This encodes CASSFRREFYNSPLHF.

This clonotype was seen once. The rearrangement links TRBV19 to TRBJ2-1; no clear D. Trimming left V 0 bases short and J 0 bases short, with 6 bases between. The CDR3 loop spans 15 amino acids. Germline V gene lookup returns CDR1 LNHDA and CDR2 SQIVND (reference sequence). CDR3 nucleotides: TGTGCCAGTAGTATAGATGCGAGCTCCTACAATGAGCAGTTCTTC. It translates to CASSIDASSYNEQFF.

This rearrangement joins TRBV3-1 to TRBJ1-6; D is ambiguous. The CDR3 length is 14 residues. Trimming took off 4 bases at V and 0 bases at J, with 4 bases between the two ends. Germline V CDR1 and CDR2: LGHDT, YNNKEL (reference sequence). The CDR3 DNA sequence: TGTGCCAGCAGCCCAGTCTCCTATAATTCACCCCTCCACTTT. Protein sequence: CASSPVSYNSPLHF.

This sequence joins TRBV2 and TRBJ2-1; 9 nucleotides line up with TRBD2. This CDR3 contains 15 residues. Germline V gene data show CDR1 as SNHLY and CDR2 as FYNNEI. J was trimmed by 8 bases and V by 6 bases; bases with no gene match: 11. CDR3 in amino acids: CASSWSGGSGDEQFF. CDR3 DNA: TGTGCCAGCAGCTGGAGCGGGGGGTCCGGCGATGAGCAGTTCTTC.

This clonotype has just a few counts. The chain uses TRBV11-3 and TRBJ1-1, with unresolved D. With 2 bases removed from V and 4 bases from J, the gap between germline ends came to 11 bases. Germline CDR1 and CDR2: SGHNT and YENEEA. The CDR3 is made up of 14 amino acids. This CDR3 is CASSLKGVGTEAFF. The CDR3 DNA reads as TGTGCCAGCAGCTTAAAAGGAGTGGGCACTGAAGCTTTCTTT.

This clonotype has a count of ten or more. The V and J genes are TRBV27 and TRBJ2-1; D is perhaps TRBD2 (6 bases). Looked up from germline, CDR1 is MNHEY and CDR2 is SMNVEV (reference sequence). This CDR3 comprises 15 residues. The V end was cut by 5 bases, the J end by 0 bases, with 11 bases between. Written as DNA, the CDR3 is TGTGCCAGCAGTAGGCTAGCGAGCTCCTACAATGAGCAGTTCTTC. Amino acid sequence: CASSRLASSYNEQFF.

This clonotype was observed many times. The chain recombines TRBV10-3 with TRBJ2-3, with 12 nucleotides matching TRBD2. The germline gives CDR1 ENHRY, CDR2 SYGVKD. V gave up 3 bases and J gave up 2 bases; unmatched junction bases: 12. The CDR3 totals 19 residues. The CDR3 DNA reads as TGTGCCATCAGTGACCCAGGGCTAGCGGGGGGGCGTGTCACAGATACGCAGTATTTT. This encodes CAISDPGLAGGRVTDTQYF.

This clonotype has ten or more counts. The rearrangement uses TRBV20-1 and TRBJ2-2; tentative D call: TRBD2 (5 bases). This CDR3 region has 14 residues. Deletions cut 0 bases from V and 1 base from J, with 6 bases between. From germline, CDR1 is DFQATT and CDR2 SNEGSKA (reference sequence). CDR3 nucleotides: TGCAGTGCTAGAGATCGGGGGAACACCGGGGAGCTGTTTTTT. Its translation is CSARDRGNTGELFF.

The sample holds a few counts of this clonotype. The chain carries TRBV6-1 and TRBJ1-1, with no clear D. V was cut by 2 bases and J by 6 bases, with 10 bases left in between. Germline CDR1 MNHNS, CDR2 SASEGT. This CDR3 has 13 residues. In nucleotides, the CDR3 is TGTGCCAGCAGTGAATCTAGCCCTCCTGAAGCTTTCTTT. It is translated as CASSESSPPEAFF.

In its sample, this clonotype was seen many times. The chain couples TRBV18 to TRBJ1-1; 7 bases map to TRBD1. V shed 4 bases and J 0 bases; nucleotides not matched to a gene: 8. The CDR3 extends over 16 amino acids. Germline CDR1 reads KGHSH; CDR2 reads LQKENI. The DNA for the CDR3 is TGTGCCAGCTCACTAAACCCGACAGGGATGAACACTGAAGCTTTCTTT. Amino acid sequence: CASSLNPTGMNTEAFF.

A few counts support this clonotype. This may stem from a read error, because a much larger clone lies one nucleotide away. The CDR3 does not end in the conserved phenylalanine or tryptophan, so this is likely a read error. This chain connects TRBV2 to TRBJ2-7; D might be TRBD1 (5 bases). From germline, CDR1 is SNHLY and CDR2 FYNNEI. V shed 5 bases and J shed 3 bases, with 8 bases lying between them. CDR3 length: 12 residues. CDR3 loop: CASSPRDYEQYL. The CDR3 coding sequence is TGTGCCAGCAGTCCCAGGGACTACGAGCAGTACCTC.

This clonotype was seen at least ten times. The chain uses TRBV3-1 and TRBJ1-5, with TRBD1 as a possible D gene (6 bases). CDR1 LGHDT and CDR2 YNNKEL come from the germline V gene (reference sequence). This CDR3 has 14 residues. Trimming removed 1 base at V and 6 bases at J, with 10 bases between. CDR3 nucleotides: TGTGCCAGCAGCCAAGTACAGGGACGTCAGCCCCAGCATTTT. Amino acids: CASSQVQGRQPQHF. Full variable domain (missing parts from reference TRBV3-1 and TRBJ1-5): DTAVSQTPKYLVTQMGNDKSIKCEQNLGHDTMYWYKQDSKKFLKIMFSYNNKELIINETVPNRFSPKSPDKAHLNLHINSLELGDSAVYFCASSQVQGRQPQHFGDGTRLSIL.

This clonotype was seen a handful of times. The genes are TRBV5-1 and TRBJ1-2, with 10 bases fitting TRBD1. The V and J ends lost 1 base and 7 bases, in that order; junction bases with no gene match: 10. The CDR3 has 16 residues. Per the germline V gene, CDR1 is SGHRS and CDR2 is YFSETQ. For the CDR3, the DNA is TGCGCCAGCAGCTTGAGAGGGGACAGGGGAAATTCTGGCTACACCTTC. This sequence encodes CASSLRGDRGNSGYTF.

This clonotype was recorded a few times. The chain recombines TRBV6-1 with TRBJ1-6; no definite D call. Germline-derived CDR1 and CDR2 are MNHNS and SASEGT. V was shortened by 5 bases and J by 9 bases, with 17 bases between the two germline ends. The length of the CDR3 is 15 residues. This CDR3 is CASSPDLPGSSPLHF. For the CDR3, the DNA is TGTGCCAGCAGTCCTGACCTGCCGGGATCTTCACCCCTCCACTTT.

This clonotype showed up just a few times. V and J are TRBV14 and TRBJ1-6, with a weak D call TRBD1 (5 bases). With 4 bases removed from V and 7 bases from J, the gap between germline ends came to 11 bases. The CDR3 has 14 amino acids. Germline V gene data show CDR1 as SGHDN and CDR2 as FVKESK. The CDR3 nucleotides read TGTGCCAGCAGCCTTGGGACGGCCAATTCACCCCTCCACTTT. It specifies CASSLGTANSPLHF.

V usage is TRBV27 and J usage is TRBJ2-3, with 7 bases fitting TRBD1. The V gene end was trimmed by 6 bases and the J gene end by 0 bases; junction bases not matched to a gene: 9. Germline V gene data show CDR1 as MNHEY and CDR2 as SMNVEV (reference sequence). CDR3 length: 16 amino acids. The DNA of the CDR3 is TGTGCCAGCAGCCGGGGACAGATGTTGAGCACAGATACGCAGTATTTT. This translates into CASSRGQMLSTDTQYF.

The J gene is TRBJ1-3, the V gene TRBV7-3, with 7 bases matching TRBD1. Losses at the gene ends were 1 base for V and 2 bases for J; bases not matched to a gene: 8. This CDR3 region has 17 residues. Germline V gene lookup returns CDR1 SGHTA and CDR2 FQGTGA. The CDR3 DNA follows: TGTGCCAGCAGCTTAAGCATGGTAGGGGGCCCTGGAAACACCATATATTTT. Its translation is CASSLSMVGGPGNTIYF.

The rearrangement joins TRBV3-1 to TRBJ2-1; 8 bases line up with TRBD1. V lost 4 bases to trimming and J lost 3 bases; unmatched junction nucleotides: 11. This CDR3 spans 17 amino acids. Per the germline V gene, CDR1 is LGHDT and CDR2 is YNNKEL (reference sequence). CDR3 residues: CASSLSLGQGCYNEQFF. The DNA for the CDR3 is TGTGCCAGCAGCCTAAGTTTAGGACAGGGCTGCTACAATGAGCAGTTCTTC.

This clonotype occurred a few times. V gene TRBV27 combines with J gene TRBJ2-5; 14 bases are shared with TRBD2. Germline values: CDR1 MNHEY, CDR2 SMNVEV (reference sequence). The CDR3 has 14 amino acids. The junction had 7 bases not matched to a gene; V was cut back by 11 bases and J by 5 bases. The chain's CDR3 is CAAGTSGSEETQYF. As DNA, the CDR3 is TGTGCCGCCGGGACTAGCGGGAGCGAGGAGACCCAGTACTTC.

This rearrangement joins TRBV6-6 to TRBJ2-7; 10 bases line up with TRBD2. The CDR3 has 16 amino acids. Trimming cost V 0 bases and J 0 bases; bases outside gene matches: 2. Looked up from germline, CDR1 is MNHNY and CDR2 is SVGAGI (reference sequence). The CDR3 here is CASSYSASGGSYEQYV. The CDR3 bases are TGTGCCAGCAGTTACTCGGCTAGCGGGGGCTCCTACGAGCAGTACGTC.

V and J are TRBV7-3 and TRBJ2-5; 14 nucleotides align to TRBD2. The CDR3 extends over 15 amino acids. The V segment lost 5 bases and the J segment 5 bases; nucleotides outside the gene matches: 4. Germline V CDR1 and CDR2: SGHTA, FQGTGA. CDR3 protein: CASSLTSGRGETQYF. The CDR3 DNA sequence: TGTGCCAGCAGCCTGACTAGCGGGAGGGGGGAGACCCAGTACTTC.